These 27 T cell receptor beta chains were all obtained from the same sample, sequenced in a study of blood T cell repertoires in COVID-19. Clones were read by immunoSEQ multiplex PCR, and TCRdb kept only the in-frame ones, dropping some. The repertoire holds about 210,000 clones, roughly 90% seen once, with around 10% in the top ten. The material sequenced was PBMCs or T cells enriched from blood (not recorded which). All receptors derive from a man in his late teens or twenties with acute COVID-19.

V usage is TRBV29-1 and J usage is TRBJ2-3; the match to TRBD2 covers 11 bases. The germline gives CDR1 SQVTM, CDR2 ANQGSEA. The CDR3 totals 15 residues. J gave up 6 bases and V 7 bases, and 12 bases lay outside the gene matches. Here the CDR3 reads CSAELAGAQFDTQYF. The CDR3 DNA sequence: TGCAGCGCCGAACTAGCGGGAGCCCAATTTGATACGCAGTATTTT.

This clone was seen only once. The chain is built from TRBV10-3 and TRBJ2-7, with a possible D match to TRBD2 (6 bases). The V and J ends lost 6 bases and 0 bases respectively, with 15 bases between them. From germline, CDR1 is ENHRY and CDR2 SYGVKD. The CDR3 loop spans 15 amino acids. The CDR3, as DNA: TGTGCCATCAGAAGACAGAGCGGGCACTCCTACGAGCAGTACTTC. Residues: CAIRRQSGHSYEQYF.

V usage is TRBV27 and J usage is TRBJ1-1; D call uncertain. The length of the CDR3 is 11 residues. Deletions cut 3 bases from V and 9 bases from J, with 8 bases between. CDR1 is MNHEY, CDR2 SMNVEV, per germline (reference sequence). CDR3 sequence reads: CASSFGSQAFF. The DNA of the CDR3 is TGTGCCAGCAGTTTCGGTTCTCAAGCTTTCTTT.

This clone was recorded once. The CDR3 here is CATSGTGGTSTEAFF. CDR3 DNA sequence: TGTGCCACTTCGGGGACAGGGGGCACGAGCACTGAAGCTTTCTTT. This chain connects TRBV24-1 to TRBJ1-1; 12 nucleotides line up with TRBD1. V trimming: 10 bases; J trimming: 4 bases; junction bases outside the gene matches: 9. Germline CDR1 and CDR2: KGHDR and SFDVKD. This CDR3 has 15 residues.

The chain links TRBV10-2 to TRBJ2-1; D gene unclear. CDR1 is WSHSY, CDR2 SAAADI, per germline. V shed 1 base and J shed 0 bases, with 10 bases lying between them. The CDR3 covers 16 residues. In DNA form, the CDR3 reads TGCGCCAGCAGTGAGTTACGTTCTAGCTCCTACAATGAGCAGTTCTTC. It yields the protein CASSELRSSSYNEQFF.

This clone was recorded once. The CDR3 DNA reads TGTGCCAGCAGAATTTATGAGGGATCCTACGAGCAGTACTTC. It codes for CASRIYEGSYEQYF. This chain links TRBV27 with TRBJ2-7, with D tentatively TRBD2 (5 bases). The V gene's germline CDR1 is MNHEY and CDR2 SMNVEV (reference sequence). The CDR3 extends over 14 amino acids. V lost 6 bases, J lost 1 base, and 13 bases lay in between.

This chain uses TRBV9 with TRBJ1-2; 8 bases agree with TRBD1. The CDR3 sequence is 14 residues long. J gave up 8 bases and V 1 base, and 7 bases lay outside the gene matches. CDR1 and CDR2 (germline): SGDLS, YYNGEE. The CDR3 region is CASSVTWTGQGYTF. CDR3 DNA: TGTGCCAGCAGCGTAACTTGGACAGGGCAAGGCTACACCTTC.

The V call is TRBV28, the J call TRBJ2-1; TRBD2 matches at 9 bases. Germline V gene sequence: CDR1 MDHEN, CDR2 SYDVKM. CDR3 length: 16 amino acids. Trimming at V came to 5 bases and at J to 0 bases, leaving 5 bases not matched to a gene. The CDR3, as DNA: TGTGCCAGCAGTCCCAGCGGGGGGAGCTCCTACAATGAGCAGTTCTTC. Its translation: CASSPSGGSSYNEQFF. Filled out from reference TRBV28 and TRBJ2-1, the complete variable domain reads DVKVTQSSRYLVKRTGEKVFLECVQDMDHENMFWYRQDPGLGLRLIYFSYDVKMKEKGDIPEGYSVSREKKERFSLILESASTNQTSMYLCASSPSGGSSYNEQFFGPGTRLTVL.

In this sample, this clone turned up a few times. The V call is TRBV7-2, the J call TRBJ2-2, with D uncertain. The CDR3 covers 14 residues. The germline V gene encodes CDR1 SGHTA and CDR2 FQGNSA. Deletions cut 5 bases from V and 3 bases from J, with 10 bases between. CDR3 sequence (DNA): TGTGCCAGCAGCACTCTCCTACACACCGGGGAGCTGTTTTTT. It encodes CASSTLLHTGELFF.

This rearrangement joins TRBV29-1 to TRBJ2-1; tentative D call: TRBD2 (6 bases). This CDR3 contains 12 residues. The V gene's germline CDR1 is SQVTM and CDR2 ANQGSEA. V lost 0 bases, J lost 15 bases, and 15 bases lay in between. CDR3 sequence: CSVEDLGGELFF. The CDR3, as DNA: TGCAGCGTTGAAGATCTGGGCGGGGAGTTGTTCTTC.

The chain combines TRBV12-3 or TRBV12-4 with TRBJ1-2, with D possibly TRBD1 on 6 matching bases. Trimming removed 3 bases at V and 6 bases at J, with 11 bases between. The CDR3 is 13 amino acids. The CDR3 protein is CASSFVTGNGYTF. The CDR3 DNA follows: TGTGCCAGCAGTTTCGTCACAGGGAATGGCTACACCTTC.

The chain has TRBV11-2 and TRBJ1-2; 8 positions agree with TRBD1. CDR1 is SGHAT, CDR2 FQNNGV, per germline. The CDR3 runs 13 residues. V was pared by 3 bases and J by 7 bases, with 4 bases of the junction left unmatched. CDR3 amino acids: CASSFTGGSGYTF. The CDR3 DNA follows: TGTGCCAGCAGCTTTACAGGGGGTAGTGGCTACACCTTC. Using reference TRBV11-2 and TRBJ1-2 for the parts outside the CDR3, the full variable domain is EAGVAQSPRYKIIEKRQSVAFWCNPISGHATLYWYQQILGQGPKLLIQFQNNGVVDDSQLPKDRFSAERLKGVDSTLKIQPAKLEDSAVYLCASSFTGGSGYTFGSGTRLTVV.

This sequence joins TRBV2 and TRBJ1-4; possibly TRBD1 for D (5 bases). Germline loops: CDR1 SNHLY, CDR2 FYNNEI. Between the trimmed V and J ends, which lost 8 bases and 7 bases, there was a span of 17 bases. The CDR3 sequence is 14 residues long. CDR3 region: CASALKEGAEKLFF. Written as DNA, the CDR3 is TGTGCCAGCGCTCTGAAGGAAGGGGCTGAAAAACTGTTTTTT.

The chain joins TRBV5-4 to TRBJ2-2, with unresolved D. This CDR3 has 14 amino acids. Per germline, CDR1 SGHNT and CDR2 YYREEE (reference sequence). The V and J ends lost 4 bases and 1 base respectively, with 8 bases between them. The CDR3, as DNA: TGTGCCAGCAGCGCCAGTCTGAACACCGGGGAGCTGTTTTTT. Translation gives CASSASLNTGELFF.

The gene calls are TRBV5-1 and TRBJ2-3, with a tentative D call TRBD2 (6 bases). The V and J ends lost 7 bases and 0 bases respectively, with 24 bases between them. The CDR3 runs to 18 residues. Germline CDR1 reads SGHRS; CDR2 reads YFSETQ. The CDR3 region has the DNA TGCGCCAGCTACCCCGGGCCCGGGACTGGATCTAGCACAGATACGCAGTATTTT. It specifies CASYPGPGTGSSTDTQYF.

The chain combines TRBV4-1 with TRBJ1-1; the D gene is possibly TRBD1 (6 bases). The CDR3 sequence is 14 residues long. V dropped 4 bases and J dropped 7 bases, with 16 bases sitting between them. Per the germline V gene, CDR1 is MGHRA and CDR2 is YSYEKL. This CDR3 is CASSPSGTQNEAFF. DNA of the CDR3: TGCGCCAGCAGCCCCTCCGGGACACAGAATGAAGCTTTCTTT.

The chain joins TRBV5-5 to TRBJ2-7, with TRBD1 matching 8 bases. Germline V gene data show CDR1 as SGHKS and CDR2 as YYEKEE (reference sequence). Trimming cost V 4 bases and J 3 bases; bases outside gene matches: 9. This CDR3 is 15 amino acids long. The CDR3 DNA reads as TGTGCCAGCAGCCCCTGGCAGGGGGCAGACTACGAGCAGTACTTC. Encoded protein: CASSPWQGADYEQYF.

The V call is TRBV28, the J call TRBJ2-7; TRBD2 matches 12 bases. Germline loops: CDR1 MDHEN, CDR2 SYDVKM. With 5 bases clipped from V and 2 bases from J, the junction kept 4 bases outside the gene matches. CDR3 length equals 15 residues. The CDR3: CASSRGLAGTYEQYF. The CDR3 DNA reads as TGTGCCAGCAGTCGGGGACTAGCGGGCACCTACGAGCAGTACTTC.

The rearrangement joins TRBV27 to TRBJ2-5, with TRBD1 identical over 8 bases. Per germline, CDR1 MNHEY and CDR2 SMNVEV (reference sequence). CDR3 size: 15 residues. V lost 4 bases and J lost 0; bases outside the gene matches: 4. Here the CDR3 reads CASSSKQGDQETQYF. The DNA of the CDR3 is TGTGCCAGCAGTTCGAAACAGGGGGACCAAGAGACCCAGTACTTC.

The V and J genes are TRBV5-1 and TRBJ1-6; tentative D call: TRBD1 (5 bases). This CDR3 region has 18 residues. Germline V gives CDR1 SGHRS, CDR2 YFSETQ. With 0 bases removed from V and 7 bases from J, the gap between germline ends came to 20 bases. The CDR3 spells CASSLEAQGGNRNSPLHF. As DNA, the CDR3 is TGCGCCAGCAGCTTGGAGGCCCAGGGAGGGAACAGGAATTCACCCCTCCACTTT. Full variable domain (outside the CDR3, taken from reference TRBV5-1 and TRBJ1-6): KAGVTQTPRYLIKTRGQQVTLSCSPISGHRSVSWYQQTPGQGLQFLFEYFSETQRNKGNFPGRFSGRQFSNSRSEMNVSTLELGDSALYLCASSLEAQGGNRNSPLHFGNGTRLTVT.

V gene TRBV5-1 combines with J gene TRBJ2-5, with TRBD1 identical over 7 bases. The junction had 2 bases not matched to a gene; V was cut back by 5 bases and J by 1 base. The germline V gene encodes CDR1 SGHRS and CDR2 YFSETQ. The CDR3 runs 13 residues. The CDR3 coding sequence is TGCGCCAGCAGGGGACAGTTCCAAGAGACCCAGTACTTC. The encoded protein is CASRGQFQETQYF. The full variable domain, in which reference TRBV5-1 and TRBJ2-5 provide the parts outside the CDR3, is KAGVTQTPRYLIKTRGQQVTLSCSPISGHRSVSWYQQTPGQGLQFLFEYFSETQRNKGNFPGRFSGRQFSNSRSEMNVSTLELGDSALYLCASRGQFQETQYFGPGTRLLVL.

Only a few counts were recorded for this clone. The V and J genes are TRBV6-1 and TRBJ1-3, with TRBD1 matching 10 bases. Germline trimming cut 2 bases from V and 8 bases from J; bases unmatched to any gene: 9. CDR3 size: 16 residues. Germline lookup yields CDR1 MNHNS and CDR2 SASEGT. CDR3 nucleotide sequence: TGTGCCAGCAGTGAAACCCCGGGACAGGGGCGGGACACCATATATTTT. Translation: CASSETPGQGRDTIYF.

The gene calls are TRBV10-3 and TRBJ2-7; TRBD2 agrees at 13 bases. Trimming took 0 bases from V and 5 from J; bases not matched to a gene: 4. The CDR3 loop spans 16 amino acids. Germline-derived CDR1 and CDR2 are ENHRY and SYGVKD. CDR3 DNA sequence: TGTGCCATCAGTGAGTCCGGTGGACTAGCGGGAGACGAGCAGTACTTC. This codes for CAISESGGLAGDEQYF.

This clone was seen more than once but under ten times. This CDR3 is also generated by other DNA sequences in the sample. The chain links TRBV19 to TRBJ1-1; 7 bases agree with TRBD1. The germline V gene encodes CDR1 LNHDA and CDR2 SQIVND (reference sequence). The V and J ends lost 4 bases and 5 bases, in that order; junction bases with no gene match: 4. The CDR3 is 13 residues long. CDR3 coding DNA: TGTGCCAGTAGTACGACAGGGCGGACTGAAGCTTTCTTT. This gives the protein CASSTTGRTEAFF.

The chain employs TRBV29-1 and TRBJ2-6, with 8 bases lining up with TRBD1. The CDR3 loop spans 16 amino acids. From germline, CDR1 is SQVTM and CDR2 ANQGSEA. J gave up 1 base and V 4 bases, and 6 bases lay outside the gene matches. Here the CDR3 reads CSVVQGAPSGANVLTF. The CDR3, as DNA: TGCAGCGTTGTCCAGGGGGCGCCTTCTGGGGCCAACGTCCTGACTTTC.

The V call is TRBV5-1, the J call TRBJ2-1; tentatively, D is TRBD2 (5 bases). CDR1 and CDR2 (germline): SGHRS, YFSETQ. Trimming took off 0 bases at V and 6 bases at J, with 13 bases between the two ends. The CDR3 is 15 residues long. The CDR3 DNA reads as TGCGCCAGCAGCTTGGGGACTTCCAGCGTCAATGAGCAGTTCTTC. It encodes CASSLGTSSVNEQFF.

V gene TRBV7-9 combines with J gene TRBJ2-3; unclear D gene. The CDR3 spans 12 residues. V shed 9 bases and J shed 0 bases, with 7 bases lying between them. From germline, CDR1 is SEHNR and CDR2 FQNEAQ (reference sequence). The CDR3 region is CASRTSTDTQYF. In DNA form, the CDR3 reads TGTGCCAGTCGAACTAGCACAGATACGCAGTATTTT.